The clone carrying this T cell receptor (beta chain) was counted a few times. What it binds is unknown. This entry comes from a study of T cells in Graves' hyperthyroidism and ophthalmopathy. Germline V gives CDR1 MNHEY, CDR2 SMNVEV (reference sequence). The J segment lost 8 bases and the V segment lost 6 bases, leaving 9 bases of the junction unmatched. CDR3 length: 13 residues. Study-wide results and caveats: The majority of expanded thyroid clonotypes above 0.001 also appeared in blood.

Diagnoses were made from clinical symptoms, serum measures (thyroxine and TRAb), thyroid ultrasound and orbital computed tomography. RNA transcripts yielded amplified TCR beta CDR3 regions. The HTBI primer set drove a first-round RT-PCR of the TCR CDR3. TCRdb redid the calling of the multiplex PCR reads with MiXCR, one entry per CDR3 protein. The data show fewer than 650,000 distinct CDR3 sequences, with 11% to 15% seen just once and less than 6% held by the top ten. The source material was blood. The clonotype originates from a woman in her 30s with Graves' hyperthyroidism that later progressed to Graves' ophthalmopathy. This chain joins TRBV27 and TRBJ1-2; 7 positions match TRBD1. This CDR3 is CASSAGTVGGYTF. In DNA, the CDR3 is TGTGCCAGCAGCGCCGGGACAGTAGGCGGCTACACCTTC.